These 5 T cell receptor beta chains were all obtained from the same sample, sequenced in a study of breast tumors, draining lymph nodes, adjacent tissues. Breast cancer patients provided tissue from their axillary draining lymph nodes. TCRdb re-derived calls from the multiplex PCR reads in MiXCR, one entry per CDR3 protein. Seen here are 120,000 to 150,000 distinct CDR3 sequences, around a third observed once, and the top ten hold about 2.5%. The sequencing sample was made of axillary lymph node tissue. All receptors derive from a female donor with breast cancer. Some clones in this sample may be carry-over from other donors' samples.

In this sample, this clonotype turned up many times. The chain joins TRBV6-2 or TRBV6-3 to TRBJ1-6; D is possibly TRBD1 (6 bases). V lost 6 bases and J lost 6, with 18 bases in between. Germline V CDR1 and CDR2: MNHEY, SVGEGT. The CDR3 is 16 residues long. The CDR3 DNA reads TGTGCCAGCAGCCGTCTCTCACAGGGTCCTAATTCACCCCTCCACTTT. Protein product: CASSRLSQGPNSPLHF.

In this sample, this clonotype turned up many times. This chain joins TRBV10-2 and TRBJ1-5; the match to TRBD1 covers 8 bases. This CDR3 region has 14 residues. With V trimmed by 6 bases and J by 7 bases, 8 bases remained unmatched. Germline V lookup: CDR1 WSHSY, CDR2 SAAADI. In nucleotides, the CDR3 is TGCGCCAGCAGAGGACAGGGTGGGCTCCAGCCCCAGCATTTT. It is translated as CASRGQGGLQPQHF.

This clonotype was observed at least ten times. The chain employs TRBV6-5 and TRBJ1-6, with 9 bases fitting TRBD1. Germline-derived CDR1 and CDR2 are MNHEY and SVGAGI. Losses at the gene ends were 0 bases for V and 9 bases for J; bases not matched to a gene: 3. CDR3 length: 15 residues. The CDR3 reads CASSYSSTGGSPLHF. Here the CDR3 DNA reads TGTGCCAGCAGTTACTCGTCGACAGGGGGTTCACCCCTCCACTTT.

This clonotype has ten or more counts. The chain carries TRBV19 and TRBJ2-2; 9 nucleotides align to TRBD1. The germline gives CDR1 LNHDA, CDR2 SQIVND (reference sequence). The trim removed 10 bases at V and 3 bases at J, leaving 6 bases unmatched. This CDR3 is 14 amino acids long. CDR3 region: CATAQGADTGELFF. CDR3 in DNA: TGTGCCACCGCACAGGGGGCCGACACCGGGGAGCTGTTTTTT. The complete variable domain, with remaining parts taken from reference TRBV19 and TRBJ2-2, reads DGGITQSPKYLFRKEGQNVTLSCEQNLNHDAMYWYRQDPGQGLRLIYYSQIVNDFQKGDIAEGYSVSREKKESFPLTVTSAQKNPTAFYLCATAQGADTGELFFGEGSRLTVL.

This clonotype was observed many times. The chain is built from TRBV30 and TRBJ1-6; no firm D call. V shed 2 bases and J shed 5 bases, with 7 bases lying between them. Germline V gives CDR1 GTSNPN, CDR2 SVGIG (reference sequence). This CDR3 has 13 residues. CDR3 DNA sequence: TGTGCCTGGAGTTTAAGCCATAATTCACCCCTCCACTTT. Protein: CAWSLSHNSPLHF.